Below are 29 T cell receptor beta chains sequenced from a single sample in a study of cytotoxic CD8 clonotypes in ibrutinib-treated CLL. The assay was immunoSEQ multiplex PCR, and TCRdb's table has in-frame clones only and misses some. The repertoire holds 250,000 to 350,000 clones, with approximately 76% as singletons. Sequencing used PBMCs, obtained at disease progression, from a patient treated with ibrutinib. These TCRs come from a human donor with chronic lymphocytic leukemia.

The chain joins TRBV7-9 to TRBJ1-2; D perhaps matches TRBD1 (5 bases). Germline values: CDR1 SEHNR, CDR2 FQNEAQ (reference sequence). V was trimmed by 9 bases and J by 2 bases, leaving 10 bases between them. The CDR3 totals 12 residues. The CDR3 bases are TGTGCCAGTGGGGGTTGGAACTATGGCTACACCTTC. Translation: CASGGWNYGYTF.

The gene calls are TRBV23-1 and TRBJ1-5, with 7 bases identical to TRBD1. TRBV23-1 is an ORF; its function is uncertain. V shed 6 bases, J shed 11 bases, and the junction held 4 bases outside the gene matches. The CDR3 has 11 amino acids. This CDR3 is CASSPQGSQHF. The DNA of the CDR3 is TGCGCCAGCAGCCCACAGGGGTCCCAGCATTTT.

V usage is TRBV19 and J usage is TRBJ2-2; weak D call: TRBD1 (5 bases). The V gene's germline CDR1 is LNHDA and CDR2 SQIVND (reference sequence). The length of the CDR3 is 14 residues. Trimming left V 2 bases short and J 5 bases short, with 9 bases between. CDR3 amino acids: CASSINQGTGELFF. DNA of the CDR3: TGTGCCAGTAGTATAAACCAGGGAACCGGGGAGCTGTTTTTT.

Only one count was recorded for this clone. The V call is TRBV28, the J call TRBJ2-2; the D gene is possibly TRBD1 (6 bases). The CDR3 is 16 residues long. V lost 5 bases to trimming and J lost 4 bases, with 17 bases between them. Germline CDR1 MDHEN, CDR2 SYDVKM. The CDR3 spells CASSALMTGLTGELFF. CDR3 DNA sequence: TGTGCCAGCAGTGCTCTTATGACAGGTCTCACCGGGGAGCTGTTTTTT.

This clone was counted between two and nine times. The genes are TRBV4-3 and TRBJ1-2; 7 nucleotides match TRBD1. The junction had 20 bases not matched to a gene; V was cut back by 5 bases and J by 2 bases. This CDR3 has 19 residues. Germline lookup yields CDR1 LGHNA and CDR2 YSLEER. CDR3 amino acids: CASSGKAATVGQANYGYTF. The CDR3, as DNA: TGCGCCAGCAGCGGGAAGGCTGCGACGGTCGGACAGGCGAACTATGGCTACACCTTC.

The chain links TRBV4-1 to TRBJ2-7; 9 positions match TRBD2. The CDR3 is 15 residues long. Germline V gene data show CDR1 as MGHRA and CDR2 as YSYEKL. The V segment lost 4 bases and the J segment 4 bases; nucleotides outside the gene matches: 8. For the CDR3, the DNA is TGCGCCAGCAGCCGGGGCGGGAGGGCCGTGTACGAGCAGTACTTC. Translation gives CASSRGGRAVYEQYF.

The gene calls are TRBV7-1 and TRBJ1-2; D is possibly TRBD1 (6 bases). TRBV7-1 is identified as an open reading frame with a role that is uncertain. The CDR3 has 15 amino acids. Trimming left V 5 bases short and J 4 bases short, with 17 bases between. The DNA for the CDR3 is TGTGCCAGCAGCGTCGTCGGCACAGGGTCCTATGGCTACACCTTC. Protein: CASSVVGTGSYGYTF.

The chain joins TRBV18 to TRBJ2-5, with D perhaps given as TRBD1 or TRBD2 (5 bases each). From germline, CDR1 is KGHSH and CDR2 LQKENI. CDR3 length equals 13 residues. V lost 3 bases, J lost 4 bases, and 9 bases lay in between. The CDR3 coding sequence is TGTGCCAGCTCACCCCGTGGGGGAGAGACCCAGTACTTC. Translation: CASSPRGGETQYF.

This rearrangement joins TRBV6-5 to TRBJ2-7, with D perhaps TRBD1 (6 bases). There are 15 residues in the CDR3. CDR1 is MNHEY and CDR2 is SVGAGI in the germline V gene. V lost 1 base and J 3 bases, leaving 13 bases between the germline ends. CDR3 sequence reads: CASSYWQGIGYEQYF. CDR3 sequence (DNA): TGTGCCAGCAGTTACTGGCAGGGGATAGGCTACGAGCAGTACTTC.

Note on this clone: In the same sample, other DNA sequences code for this CDR3. The chain uses TRBV5-6 and TRBJ2-7, with a weak D call TRBD2 (5 bases). CDR1 is SGHDT, CDR2 YYEEEE, per germline. The CDR3 has 13 residues. Trimming left V 3 bases short and J 0 bases short, with 7 bases between. CDR3 nucleotide sequence: TGTGCCAGCAGCTACCGGGGCTCCTACGAGCAGTACTTC. Its translation: CASSYRGSYEQYF.

The chain carries TRBV9 and TRBJ2-3, with unresolved D. Germline V gives CDR1 SGDLS, CDR2 YYNGEE. The germline V and J ends were trimmed by 3 bases and 4 bases, with 9 bases remaining between them. The CDR3 length is 13 residues. CDR3 sequence: CASSEFPPDTQYF. CDR3 DNA sequence: TGTGCCAGCAGCGAGTTCCCTCCAGATACGCAGTATTTT.

This clone was recorded a few times. The gene calls are TRBV27 and TRBJ2-1; possibly TRBD2 for D (5 bases). Germline V gene lookup returns CDR1 MNHEY and CDR2 SMNVEV (reference sequence). CDR3 length equals 17 residues. Between the trimmed V and J ends, which lost 5 bases and 0 bases, there was a span of 17 bases. CDR3 sequence reads: CASSRTAGISSYNEQFF. CDR3 DNA: TGTGCCAGCAGTCGGACTGCGGGTATAAGCTCCTACAATGAGCAGTTCTTC.

The V gene is TRBV4-3, the J gene TRBJ2-2; D ambiguous. The CDR3 has 13 amino acids. The germline gives CDR1 LGHNA, CDR2 YSLEER. The V and J ends lost 0 bases and 10 bases respectively, with 9 bases between them. CDR3 loop: CASSQEVVSELFF. The CDR3 DNA reads TGCGCCAGCAGCCAAGAGGTGGTGTCGGAGCTGTTTTTT.

The chain combines TRBV9 with TRBJ1-2; 8 bases are shared with TRBD1. CDR1 is SGDLS and CDR2 is YYNGEE in the germline V gene. CDR3 length equals 18 residues. The J segment lost 4 bases and the V segment lost 3 bases, leaving 17 bases of the junction unmatched. In nucleotides, the CDR3 is TGTGCCAGCAGCGCAGGGACAGGAGCCAATTCTCGGGGCTATGGCTACACCTTC. It codes for CASSAGTGANSRGYGYTF.

This sequence joins TRBV5-6 and TRBJ2-7; TRBD1 agrees at 7 bases. The CDR3 is 14 amino acids. V lost 0 bases and J lost 6; bases outside the gene matches: 6. Germline lookup yields CDR1 SGHDT and CDR2 YYEEEE. The DNA for the CDR3 is TGTGCCAGCAGCTTGGCCATGACAGGGTCCGAGCAGTACTTC. Translation gives CASSLAMTGSEQYF. The full variable domain, its missing parts supplied by reference TRBV5-6 and TRBJ2-7, is DAGVTQSPTHLIKTRGQQVTLRCSPKSGHDTVSWYQQALGQGPQFIFQYYEEEERQRGNFPDRFSGHQFPNYSSELNVNALLLGDSALYLCASSLAMTGSEQYFGPGTRLTVT.

For this clone: Other DNA sequences in the sample encode the same CDR3. In DNA, the CDR3 is TGCGCCAGCAGCTTTAGCGGGTACCAAGAGACCCAGTACTTC. Residues: CASSFSGYQETQYF. The rearrangement links TRBV5-1 to TRBJ2-5, with 7 positions matching TRBD2. Germline V gene data show CDR1 as SGHRS and CDR2 as YFSETQ. The CDR3 loop spans 14 amino acids. V gave up 2 bases and J gave up 0 bases; unmatched junction bases: 1.

The V gene is TRBV28, the J gene TRBJ2-7, with 9 bases that match TRBD2. This CDR3 comprises 13 residues. The germline CDR1 and CDR2 sequences are MDHEN and SYDVKM. The junction had 5 bases not matched to a gene; V was cut back by 7 bases and J by 4 bases. CDR3 nucleotide sequence: TGTGCCAGCATGGATAGCGGGAGTTACGAGCAGTACTTC. This encodes CASMDSGSYEQYF. The variable domain in full, with the rest retrieved from reference TRBV28 and TRBJ2-7, is DVKVTQSSRYLVKRTGEKVFLECVQDMDHENMFWYRQDPGLGLRLIYFSYDVKMKEKGDIPEGYSVSREKKERFSLILESASTNQTSMYLCASMDSGSYEQYFGPGTRLTVT.

This chain links TRBV18 with TRBJ2-7; 7 bases are shared with TRBD2. J was trimmed by 3 bases and V by 5 bases; bases with no gene match: 10. The CDR3 contains 15 residues. Looked up from germline, CDR1 is KGHSH and CDR2 is LQKENI. The CDR3 region is CASSSLLGGIYEQYF. The CDR3 DNA follows: TGTGCCAGCTCATCCCTATTGGGAGGGATCTACGAGCAGTACTTC. Full variable domain (rest looked up from reference TRBV18 and TRBJ2-7): NAGVMQNPRHLVRRRGQEARLRCSPMKGHSHVYWYRQLPEEGLKFMVYLQKENIIDESGMPKERFSAEFPKEGPSILRIQQVVRGDSAAYFCASSSLLGGIYEQYFGPGTRLTVT.

The chain has TRBV6-5 and TRBJ2-2; TRBD1 might be the D (6 bases). Germline V CDR1 and CDR2: MNHEY, SVGAGI. The V and J ends lost 0 bases and 6 bases respectively, with 14 bases between them. The CDR3 runs to 16 residues. CDR3 bases: TGTGCCAGCAGTTACTCGTTCAGGGGCGTCGCCGGGGAGCTGTTTTTT. Translating it yields CASSYSFRGVAGELFF.

This clone was observed a single time. The rearrangement links TRBV9 to TRBJ1-3, with D perhaps TRBD1 (6 bases). Trimming stripped 0 bases from V and 0 bases from J, with 13 bases between. Per the germline V gene, CDR1 is SGDLS and CDR2 is YYNGEE. The CDR3 length is 17 residues. The CDR3 loop reads CASSVGGGANSGNTIYF. CDR3 bases: TGTGCCAGCAGCGTAGGAGGGGGGGCAAACTCTGGAAACACCATATATTTT.

This clone appeared a few times. This rearrangement joins TRBV11-2 to TRBJ1-1; 8 bases map to TRBD1. Germline CDR1 and CDR2: SGHAT and FQNNGV. The junction had 9 bases not matched to a gene; V was cut back by 5 bases and J by 4 bases. The CDR3 consists of 15 residues. CDR3 protein: CASSIGSTGGTEAFF. The CDR3 nucleotides read TGTGCCAGCAGCATAGGGTCTACAGGGGGCACTGAAGCTTTCTTT.

The chain couples TRBV9 to TRBJ1-1; D unclear. Trimming removed 4 bases from V and 12 bases from J, with 16 bases in between. This CDR3 has 12 residues. The germline CDR1 and CDR2 sequences are SGDLS and YYNGEE. CDR3 sequence reads: CASSPAVVPPFF. The CDR3 DNA sequence: TGTGCCAGCAGCCCCGCCGTGGTCCCGCCTTTCTTT.

The chain uses TRBV4-1 and TRBJ1-5, with TRBD1 identical over 7 bases. V lost 4 bases, J lost 5 bases, and 5 bases stayed unmatched. Germline loops: CDR1 MGHRA, CDR2 YSYEKL. This CDR3 is built from 14 residues. CDR3 DNA: TGCGCCAGCAGCCTTATCAGGGGGGATCAGCCCCAGCATTTT. Translation gives CASSLIRGDQPQHF.

V gene TRBV18 combines with J gene TRBJ1-5; D unresolved. Trimming took off 6 bases at V and 2 bases at J, with 23 bases between the two ends. The CDR3 totals 18 residues. Germline lookup yields CDR1 KGHSH and CDR2 LQKENI. The CDR3 region has the DNA TGTGCCAGCTCCCCCCCATCTCCAGGTGGGGTGGGCAATCAGCCCCAGCATTTT. It yields the protein CASSPPSPGGVGNQPQHF.

The gene calls are TRBV10-3 and TRBJ2-1, with TRBD1 matching 8 bases. CDR1 ENHRY and CDR2 SYGVKD come from the germline V gene. Trimming took 6 bases from V and 7 from J; bases not matched to a gene: 11. CDR3 length equals 15 residues. The CDR3 spells CAISPGQGAYNEQFF. CDR3 in DNA: TGTGCCATCAGCCCCGGTCAGGGGGCTTATAATGAGCAGTTCTTC.

This sequence joins TRBV6-5 and TRBJ2-3; perhaps TRBD2 as D (7 bases). Trimming removed 0 bases from V and 5 bases from J, with 15 bases in between. The germline V gene encodes CDR1 MNHEY and CDR2 SVGAGI. The CDR3 is made up of 16 amino acids. The CDR3 region has the DNA TGTGCCAGCAGTTACTCGTTTGCGGGGGCCGTAGATACGCAGTATTTT. Translation gives CASSYSFAGAVDTQYF.

The CDR3 protein is CASSFGLAGGPDEQFF. As DNA, the CDR3 is TGCGCCAGCAGCTTCGGACTAGCGGGGGGGCCGGATGAGCAGTTCTTC. The chain couples TRBV5-1 to TRBJ2-1; 15 bases line up with TRBD2. Germline CDR1 reads SGHRS; CDR2 reads YFSETQ. This CDR3 has 16 amino acids. Trimming took 2 bases from V and 8 from J; bases not matched to a gene: 5. Full variable domain (outside the CDR3, taken from reference TRBV5-1 and TRBJ2-1): KAGVTQTPRYLIKTRGQQVTLSCSPISGHRSVSWYQQTPGQGLQFLFEYFSETQRNKGNFPGRFSGRQFSNSRSEMNVSTLELGDSALYLCASSFGLAGGPDEQFFGPGTRLTVL.

The V call is TRBV11-3, the J call TRBJ2-7, with no clear D. Germline CDR1 SGHNT, CDR2 YENEEA. Deletions cut 3 bases from V and 5 bases from J, with 11 bases between. This CDR3 contains 13 residues. The CDR3 region is CASSFLPLDEQYF. The CDR3 nucleotides read TGTGCCAGCAGCTTCCTTCCGCTGGACGAGCAGTACTTC.

The chain uses TRBV9 and TRBJ2-5; D is possibly TRBD1 (5 bases). Trimming shortened V by 4 bases and J by 1 base, and 14 bases separated the two germline ends. CDR1 and CDR2 (germline): SGDLS, YYNGEE. This CDR3 is 15 amino acids long. CDR3 residues: CASSPTGILQETQYF. For the CDR3, the DNA is TGTGCCAGCAGCCCCACAGGCATTCTCCAAGAGACCCAGTACTTC. Using reference TRBV9 and TRBJ2-5 for the parts outside the CDR3, the full variable domain is DSGVTQTPKHLITATGQRVTLRCSPRSGDLSVYWYQQSLDQGLQFLIQYYNGEERAKGNILERFSAQQFPDLHSELNLSSLELGDSALYFCASSPTGILQETQYFGPGTRLLVL.